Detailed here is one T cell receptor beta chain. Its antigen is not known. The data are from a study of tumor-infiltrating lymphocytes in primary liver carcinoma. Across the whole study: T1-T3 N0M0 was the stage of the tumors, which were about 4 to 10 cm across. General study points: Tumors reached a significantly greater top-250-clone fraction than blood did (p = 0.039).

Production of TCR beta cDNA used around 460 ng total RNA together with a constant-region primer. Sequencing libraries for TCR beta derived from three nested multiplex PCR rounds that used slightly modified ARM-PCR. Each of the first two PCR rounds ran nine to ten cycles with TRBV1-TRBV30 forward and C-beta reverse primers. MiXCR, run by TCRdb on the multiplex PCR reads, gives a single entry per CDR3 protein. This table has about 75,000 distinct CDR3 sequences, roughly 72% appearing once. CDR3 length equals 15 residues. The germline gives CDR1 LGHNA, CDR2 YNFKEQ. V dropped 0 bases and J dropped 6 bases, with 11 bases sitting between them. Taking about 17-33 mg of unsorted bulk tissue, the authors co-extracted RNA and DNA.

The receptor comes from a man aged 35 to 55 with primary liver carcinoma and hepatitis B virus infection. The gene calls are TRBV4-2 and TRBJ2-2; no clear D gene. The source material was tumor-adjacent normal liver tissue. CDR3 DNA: TGTGCCAGCAGCCAAGAAGGGTCAATCGCCGGGGAGCTGTTTTTT. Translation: CASSQEGSIAGELFF.